This T cell receptor (beta chain) was captured in a study of regulatory T cells in long-lasting Graves disease. Germline V gene lookup returns CDR1 GTSNPN and CDR2 SVGIG (reference sequence). This CDR3 comprises 15 residues. The V segment lost 0 bases and the J segment 6 bases; nucleotides outside the gene matches: 8. The authors built TCR beta libraries using iRepertoire HTBI primers and Arm-PCR of CDR3 regions. TCRdb recomputed calls from the multiplex PCR reads with MiXCR, one row per CDR3 protein. This table has about 210,000 distinct CDR3 sequences, approximately 19% appearing once. Specified time point: newly diagnosed GD, antithyroid drugs for less than 3 months. After RNA was extracted from PBMCs, the TCR library was made from it. Regarding the study as a whole: With 2,500 to 3,000 shared public clonotypes, persistent patients exceeded new patients, who shared about a thousand.

This clonotype occurred many times. Its antigen is as yet unknown. The sample also formed part of further work on T cells in Graves' hyperthyroidism and ophthalmopathy.

The TCR originated in a woman aged 30 to 39 with Graves disease. The chain has TRBV30 and TRBJ2-1, with TRBD1 identical over 7 bases. Sequenced material: peripheral blood mononuclear cells (PBMCs), taken at new diagnosis, from a patient treated with antithyroid drugs. CDR3 nucleotides: TGTGCCTGGAGTGTGTCAGGGGGAGACATCAATGAGCAGTTCTTC. It codes for CAWSVSGGDINEQFF.